This T cell receptor beta chain was captured by sequencing in a study of regulatory T cells in long-lasting Graves disease. With iRepertoire HTBI primers and Arm-PCR of CDR3 regions, TCR beta libraries were built. Each CDR3 protein gets one entry after TCRdb re-called the multiplex PCR reads with MiXCR. The sample yields about 450,000 distinct CDR3 sequences, roughly 15% seen once. Ten or more counts support this clonotype. Time point of the sample: newly diagnosed GD, antithyroid drugs for less than 3 months. With RNA extracted from PBMCs as input, the TCR library was made. This sample also appeared in a second study, on T cells in Graves' hyperthyroidism and ophthalmopathy. Turning to that study: The HTBI primer set drove a first-round RT-PCR of the TCR CDR3.

This material consisted of peripheral blood mononuclear cells (PBMCs), taken at new diagnosis, from a patient treated with antithyroid drugs. This TCR was sampled from a woman aged 45-59 years with Graves disease.

This CDR3 is CASSLGQGSSYNEQFF. The DNA of the CDR3 is TGCGCCAGCAGCTTGGGGCAGGGGAGCTCCTACAATGAGCAGTTCTTC. The chain couples TRBV5-1 to TRBJ2-1; possibly TRBD1 for D (6 bases). Germline CDR1 is SGHRS and CDR2 is YFSETQ. V lost 0 bases to trimming and J lost 0 bases, with 10 bases between them. CDR3 size: 16 residues.